The sequence of this T cell receptor beta chain was determined in a study of blood T cell repertoires in COVID-19. About the research overall: Both acute and convalescent COVID-19 samples were obtained from the United States, Italy and Spain. The cDNA or gDNA used as material had been derived from T cells, B-cell-depleted T cells, or PBMCs.

Per the authors' pipeline: Reference gene primer amplification in the assay estimated nucleated cell counts. Sequencing was performed with immunoSEQ multiplex PCR; in TCRdb, only in-frame clones are kept and a portion is missing. Clone size and V and J calls were adopted from that table, with D and trimming inferred from the DNA. The repertoire holds 120,000 to 150,000 clones, more than 70% seen once, with around 26% in the top ten. The germline V gene has CDR1 SGHTA and CDR2 FQGNSA. The CDR3 sequence is 16 residues long. J gave up 4 bases and V 4 bases, and 12 bases lay outside the gene matches. Source material: peripheral blood. V is TRBV7-2 and J is TRBJ2-7, with 8 bases aligning to TRBD1. The TCR comes from a human donor in a cohort sampled during active COVID-19. CDR3 sequence reads: CASSSEVGTGGYEQYF. DNA for the CDR3: TGTGCCAGCAGCTCCGAAGTCGGTACAGGGGGTTACGAGCAGTACTTC.